This T cell receptor (beta chain) was identified during a study of CD8+ T cells in alopecia areata. Across the study: Treatment with tofacitinib (6 to 18 months) was followed by 6 months off drug. Disease severity was quantified as SALT score of affected scalp area.

cDNA serving as the sequencing template came from extracted, reverse transcribed RNA. This table comes from immunoSEQ multiplex PCR, and its TCRdb copy is limited to in-frame clones, with some not included. The table includes 200,000 to 250,000 clones, 50% to 75% detected once. Treatment of the sample: oral pan-JAK inhibitor, 5-10 mg twice daily. Germline V CDR1 and CDR2: SQVTM, ANQGSEA. Trimming took 6 bases from V and 2 from J; bases not matched to a gene: 7. The CDR3 has 13 residues. This clone was observed a few times. Its target is unknown. Findings and limits, study-wide: Sharing of TCR sequences between patients (possibly for HLA-related reasons) was less clear than in mice. Normal skin contains resident alphabeta T cells, and these are also sequenced in scalp samples.

This sequence joins TRBV29-1 and TRBJ2-7; 7 bases line up with TRBD1. The source is a human donor with alopecia areata. Here the sequenced sample was CD4+ T cells sorted from blood, taken at week 4, from a patient treated with tofacitinib. CDR3 amino acids: CSVIRGGAYEQYF. The CDR3 bases are TGCAGCGTAATCAGAGGGGGCGCCTACGAGCAGTACTTC.